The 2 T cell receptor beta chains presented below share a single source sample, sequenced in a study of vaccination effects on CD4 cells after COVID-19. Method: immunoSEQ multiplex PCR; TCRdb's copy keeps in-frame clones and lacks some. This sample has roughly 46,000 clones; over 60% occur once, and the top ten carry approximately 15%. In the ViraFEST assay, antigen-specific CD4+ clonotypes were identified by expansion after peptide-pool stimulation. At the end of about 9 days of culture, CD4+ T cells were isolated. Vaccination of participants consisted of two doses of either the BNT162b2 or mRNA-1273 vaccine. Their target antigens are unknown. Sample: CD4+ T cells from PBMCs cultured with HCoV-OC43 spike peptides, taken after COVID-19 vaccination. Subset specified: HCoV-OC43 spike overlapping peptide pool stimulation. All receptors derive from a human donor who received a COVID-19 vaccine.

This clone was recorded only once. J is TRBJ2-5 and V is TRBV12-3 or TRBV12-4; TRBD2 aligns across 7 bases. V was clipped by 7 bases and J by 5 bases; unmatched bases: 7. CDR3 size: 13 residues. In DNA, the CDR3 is TGTGCCAGCACCATCAGCGGGAAGGAGACCCAGTACTTC. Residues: CASTISGKETQYF.

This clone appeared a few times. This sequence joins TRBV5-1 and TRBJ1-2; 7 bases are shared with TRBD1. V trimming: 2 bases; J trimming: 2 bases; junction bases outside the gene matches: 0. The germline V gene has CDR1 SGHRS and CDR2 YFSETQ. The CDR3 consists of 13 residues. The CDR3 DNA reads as TGCGCCAGCAGCTTACAGGGGAACTATGGCTACACCTTC. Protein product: CASSLQGNYGYTF.